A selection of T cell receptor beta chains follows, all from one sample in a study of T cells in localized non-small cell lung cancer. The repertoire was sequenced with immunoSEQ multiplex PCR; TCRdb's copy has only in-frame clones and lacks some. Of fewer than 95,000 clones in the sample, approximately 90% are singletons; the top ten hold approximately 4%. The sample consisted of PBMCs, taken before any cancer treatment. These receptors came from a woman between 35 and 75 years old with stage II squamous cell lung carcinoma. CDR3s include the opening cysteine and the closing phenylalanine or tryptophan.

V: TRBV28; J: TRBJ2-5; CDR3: CASSPWDTQETQYF
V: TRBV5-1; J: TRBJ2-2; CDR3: CASSFGQANTGELFF
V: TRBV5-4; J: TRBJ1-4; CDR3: CASSVGQSLHNEKLFF
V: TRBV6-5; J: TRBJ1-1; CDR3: CASSRNTEAFF
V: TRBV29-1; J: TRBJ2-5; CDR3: CSFKGGAGGETQYF
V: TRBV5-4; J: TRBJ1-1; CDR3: CASSRGGQAPTGAFF
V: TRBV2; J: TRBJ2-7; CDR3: CASRSGTGDEQYF
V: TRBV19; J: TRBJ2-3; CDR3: CASSIRGYGERDTQYF
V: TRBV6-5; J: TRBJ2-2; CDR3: CASRREGNTGELFF
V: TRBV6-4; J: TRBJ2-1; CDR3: CASSGAGGNNEQFF
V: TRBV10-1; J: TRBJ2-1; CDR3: CASSDESKQGKGEQFF
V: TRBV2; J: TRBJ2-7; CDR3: CASSDWAGGRDEQYF
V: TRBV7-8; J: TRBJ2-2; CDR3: CASSGLAGGIGELFF
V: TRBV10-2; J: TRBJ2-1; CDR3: CASSGQGNEQFF
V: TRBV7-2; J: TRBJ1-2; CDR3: CASSLYGSNYGYTF
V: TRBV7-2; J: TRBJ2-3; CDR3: CASSQGGGADTQYF
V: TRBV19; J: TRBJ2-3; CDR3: CASSLGQIPSTDTQYF
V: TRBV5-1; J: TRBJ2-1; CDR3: CASSLWGLAAYNEQFF
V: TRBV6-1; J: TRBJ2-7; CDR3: CASSAPSGSRGYEQYF
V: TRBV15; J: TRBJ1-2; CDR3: CATSRRSRTGIYGYTF
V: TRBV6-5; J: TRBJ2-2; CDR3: CASSHLGATGELFF
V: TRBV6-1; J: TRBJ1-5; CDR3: CASKEFDRADQPQHF
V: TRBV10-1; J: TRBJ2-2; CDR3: CASSGPTGAMNTGELFF
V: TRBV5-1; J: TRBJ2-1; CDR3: CASTGLHEQFF
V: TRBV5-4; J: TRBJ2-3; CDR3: CASSLAGGYTDTQYF